This passage covers 28 T cell receptor beta chains from one sample sequenced in a study of regulatory T cells in long-lasting Graves disease (dated by TCRdb to 2020 to 2022). What this sample's time point label stands for: newly diagnosed GD, antithyroid drugs for less than 3 months. For both TCR sequencing and RNA sequencing, RNA was extracted from PBMCs using TRIzol. Library preparation employed multiplex PCR. TCRdb names Illumina HiSeq 4000 as the instrument used. iRepertoire HTBI primers and Arm-PCR amplification of CDR3 regions were used to construct TCR beta libraries. TCRdb trimmed the raw reads at Q25, called clones with MiXCR and kept productive beta chains. Each entry is one CDR3 protein sequence, shown with its most common DNA and genes. The sample table lists some 320,000 distinct CDR3 sequences, approximately 20% of them with a count of one. The ten largest make up about 39% of the sample.

The sequencing used peripheral blood mononuclear cells (PBMCs), collected at new diagnosis, from a patient treated with antithyroid drugs. The source is a female donor with Graves disease.

This clonotype was detected ten times or more. The V call is TRBV27, the J call TRBJ2-7; 8 bases fit TRBD2. The CDR3 covers 13 residues. The V gene's germline CDR1 is MNHEY and CDR2 SMNVEV (reference sequence). V gave up 3 bases and J gave up 3 bases; unmatched junction bases: 1. CDR3 loop: CASSLGTSYEQYF. The CDR3, as DNA: TGTGCCAGCAGTTTGGGGACTAGCTACGAGCAGTACTTC.

This clonotype came up many times. V gene TRBV7-9 combines with J gene TRBJ1-2; TRBD1 is a possible D gene (6 bases). The V and J ends lost 7 bases and 3 bases respectively, with 21 bases between them. CDR1 is SEHNR, CDR2 FQNEAQ, per germline (reference sequence). The CDR3 is 16 amino acids. The CDR3 loop reads CASTVGYREGDYGYTF. In DNA form, the CDR3 reads TGTGCCAGCACCGTTGGATACAGGGAGGGAGACTATGGCTACACCTTC. Together with reference TRBV7-9 and TRBJ1-2, the CDR3 gives the full variable domain: DTGVSQNPRHKITKRGQNVTFRCDPISEHNRLYWYRQTLGQGPEFLTYFQNEAQLEKSRLLSDRFSAERPKGSFSTLEIQRTEQGDSAMYLCASTVGYREGDYGYTFGSGTRLTVV.

This clonotype was recorded a few times. The chain has TRBV9 and TRBJ2-5; D may be TRBD2 (6 bases). The V gene lost 3 bases and the J gene lost 5 bases, with 17 bases spanning the gap. CDR1 is SGDLS, CDR2 YYNGEE, per germline. There are 15 residues in the CDR3. CDR3 amino acids: CASSAGGDRLETQYF. CDR3 DNA: TGTGCCAGCAGCGCCGGAGGGGACCGACTCGAGACCCAGTACTTC. The variable domain in full, with the rest retrieved from reference TRBV9 and TRBJ2-5, is DSGVTQTPKHLITATGQRVTLRCSPRSGDLSVYWYQQSLDQGLQFLIQYYNGEERAKGNILERFSAQQFPDLHSELNLSSLELGDSALYFCASSAGGDRLETQYFGPGTRLLVL.

This chain uses TRBV11-2 with TRBJ1-2, with no clear D. Trimming left V 0 bases short and J 11 bases short, with 10 bases between. Germline V gene data show CDR1 as SGHAT and CDR2 as FQNNGV. The CDR3 totals 12 residues. As DNA, the CDR3 is TGTGCCAGCAGCTTAGACCACCGCGGTTACACCTTC. Residues: CASSLDHRGYTF.

The chain is built from TRBV20-1 and TRBJ2-7, with a possible D match to TRBD2 (6 bases). The CDR3 has 14 residues. CDR1 is DFQATT and CDR2 is SNEGSKA in the germline V gene (reference sequence). V was trimmed by 0 bases and J by 5 bases, leaving 14 bases between them. The chain's CDR3 is CSARDSPGDHEQYF. The DNA for the CDR3 is TGCAGTGCTAGAGATTCCCCGGGAGACCACGAGCAGTACTTC.

The rearrangement uses TRBV5-5 and TRBJ1-4; perhaps TRBD1 as D (5 bases). The CDR3 is made up of 14 amino acids. The V end lost 0 bases, the J end lost 7 bases, and 10 bases lay between the germline ends. The V gene's germline CDR1 is SGHKS and CDR2 YYEKEE (reference sequence). The CDR3 sequence: CASSLGRVAEKLFF. CDR3 nucleotide sequence: TGTGCCAGCAGCTTGGGCAGGGTGGCTGAAAAACTGTTTTTT.

This clonotype was counted at least ten times. V is TRBV5-1 and J is TRBJ1-4, with 9 bases aligning to TRBD1. Trimming at V came to 3 bases and at J to 3 bases, leaving 6 bases not matched to a gene. Germline CDR1 SGHRS, CDR2 YFSETQ. The CDR3 extends over 16 amino acids. Written as DNA, the CDR3 is TGCGCCAGCAGCTCGGACAGGGGATATCCTAATGAAAAACTGTTTTTT. Protein product: CASSSDRGYPNEKLFF. Full variable domain (outside the CDR3, taken from reference TRBV5-1 and TRBJ1-4): KAGVTQTPRYLIKTRGQQVTLSCSPISGHRSVSWYQQTPGQGLQFLFEYFSETQRNKGNFPGRFSGRQFSNSRSEMNVSTLELGDSALYLCASSSDRGYPNEKLFFGSGTQLSVL.

This clonotype has ten or more counts. The chain combines TRBV7-2 with TRBJ1-3; possible D gene TRBD1, 6 bases. This CDR3 contains 15 residues. Trimming shortened V by 3 bases and J by 4 bases, and 13 bases separated the two germline ends. The germline CDR1 and CDR2 sequences are SGHTA and FQGNSA. The CDR3 region has the DNA TGTGCCAGCAGCTTGGACAGCCTGGTGGGAAACACCATATATTTT. It is translated as CASSLDSLVGNTIYF. Using reference TRBV7-2 and TRBJ1-3 for the parts outside the CDR3, the full variable domain is GAGVSQSPSNKVTEKGKDVELRCDPISGHTALYWYRQSLGQGLEFLIYFQGNSAPDKSGLPSDRFSAERTGGSVSTLTIQRTQQEDSAVYLCASSLDSLVGNTIYFGEGSWLTVV.

There are a few counts of this clonotype. V usage is TRBV9 and J usage is TRBJ2-7; D is unclear. CDR3 size: 14 residues. V lost 3 bases to trimming and J lost 0 bases, with 10 bases between them. The germline CDR1 and CDR2 sequences are SGDLS and YYNGEE. The CDR3, as DNA: TGTGCCAGCAGCGGAAGGGCCCCCTCCTACGAGCAGTACTTC. This encodes CASSGRAPSYEQYF.

Ten or more counts support this clonotype. The chain couples TRBV6-2 or TRBV6-3 to TRBJ2-1, with D hard to call. This CDR3 region has 13 residues. Germline CDR1 reads MNHEY; CDR2 reads SVGEGT. Trimming left V 7 bases short and J 4 bases short, with 11 bases between. The CDR3 region is CASTSQAYNEQFF. CDR3 nucleotide sequence: TGTGCCAGCACCTCCCAGGCATACAATGAGCAGTTCTTC.

This clonotype was seen at least ten times. This chain uses TRBV20-1 with TRBJ2-7; perhaps TRBD2 as D (5 bases). The ends were cut back, 6 bases at V and 4 bases at J, with 10 bases in the middle. CDR1 and CDR2 (germline): DFQATT, SNEGSKA (reference sequence). This CDR3 has 11 amino acids. DNA for the CDR3: TGCAGTGCGGGAGACGAGTACGAGCAGTACTTC. This sequence encodes CSAGDEYEQYF.

This clonotype was found many times. Given a far larger clone just one base away, this is likely a sequencing read error. This chain uses TRBV27 with TRBJ2-1; no firm D call. There are 14 residues in the CDR3. Per the germline V gene, CDR1 is MNHEY and CDR2 is SMNVEV (reference sequence). Deletions cut 0 bases from V and 10 bases from J, with 13 bases between. CDR3: CASSLSVRTYEQFF. For the CDR3, the DNA is TGTGCCAGCAGTTTATCGGTCAGGACCTACGAGCAGTTCTTC.

This clonotype showed up just a few times. The V and J genes are TRBV3-1 and TRBJ1-3; D is unresolved. V gave up 0 bases and J gave up 4 bases, with 10 bases separating them. Germline CDR1 reads LGHDT; CDR2 reads YNNKEL (reference sequence). CDR3 length: 15 residues. This chain's CDR3 is CASSQDPAAGNTIYF. The DNA for the CDR3 is TGTGCCAGCAGCCAAGATCCGGCAGCGGGAAACACCATATATTTT.

The V gene is TRBV24-1, the J gene TRBJ1-2; TRBD1 aligns across 10 bases. Germline lookup yields CDR1 KGHDR and CDR2 SFDVKD. This CDR3 is 16 amino acids long. J gave up 6 bases and V 3 bases, and 9 bases lay outside the gene matches. CDR3: CATSDATGTGEDGYTF. CDR3 sequence (DNA): TGTGCCACCAGTGATGCAACCGGGACAGGGGAAGATGGCTACACCTTC.

The chain combines TRBV2 with TRBJ2-7, with D unclear. Germline V gene sequence: CDR1 SNHLY, CDR2 FYNNEI. The CDR3 is 17 residues long. V lost 5 bases and J 0 bases, leaving 20 bases between the germline ends. CDR3 nucleotide sequence: TGTGCCAGCAGTCACTACTTACACAGCCCCCTCTCCTACGAGCAGTACTTC. It is translated as CASSHYLHSPLSYEQYF.

This clonotype was detected only a few times. The J gene is TRBJ2-7, the V gene TRBV18, with 8 bases aligning to TRBD1. Unmatched junction bases numbered 4, after V lost 3 bases and J lost 0 bases. This CDR3 is 15 amino acids long. In germline, CDR1 is KGHSH, CDR2 LQKENI. The CDR3 DNA reads TGTGCCAGCTCACCGAAACAGGGGGTCTCCTACGAGCAGTACTTC. Its translation: CASSPKQGVSYEQYF.

This sequence joins TRBV5-1 and TRBJ2-4, with D possibly being TRBD2 (6 bases). V was trimmed by 2 bases and J by 0 bases, leaving 15 bases between them. CDR3 length: 17 amino acids. CDR1 SGHRS and CDR2 YFSETQ come from the germline V gene. The CDR3 is CASSLPLGGVAKNIQYF. DNA of the CDR3: TGCGCCAGCAGCTTACCATTAGGCGGGGTAGCCAAAAACATTCAGTACTTC. The full variable domain, in which reference TRBV5-1 and TRBJ2-4 provide the parts outside the CDR3, is KAGVTQTPRYLIKTRGQQVTLSCSPISGHRSVSWYQQTPGQGLQFLFEYFSETQRNKGNFPGRFSGRQFSNSRSEMNVSTLELGDSALYLCASSLPLGGVAKNIQYFGAGTRLSVL.

This clonotype was counted ten times or more. This chain joins TRBV4-2 and TRBJ1-4, with D possibly TRBD1 on 5 matching bases. Germline V gene data show CDR1 as LGHNA and CDR2 as YNFKEQ. V was trimmed by 0 bases and J by 5 bases, leaving 10 bases between them. This CDR3 is 15 amino acids long. This chain's CDR3 is CASSQDPTGNEKLFF. CDR3 sequence (DNA): TGTGCCAGCAGCCAAGATCCAACAGGAAATGAAAAACTGTTTTTT.

This clonotype was counted many times. The V call is TRBV7-2, the J call TRBJ2-1; 16 nucleotides line up with TRBD2. Unmatched junction bases numbered 12, after V lost 2 bases and J lost 8 bases. Germline CDR1 SGHTA, CDR2 FQGNSA. CDR3 length: 19 residues. CDR3 sequence (DNA): TGTGCCAGCAGCTTACCGGGACTAGCGGGAGGGCCGCGAAGGTATGAGCAGTTCTTC. As protein: CASSLPGLAGGPRRYEQFF.

This clonotype was detected many times. The rearrangement links TRBV3-1 to TRBJ2-7; 7 bases match TRBD1. The CDR3 is 15 residues long. CDR1 LGHDT and CDR2 YNNKEL come from the germline V gene (reference sequence). V trimming: 4 bases; J trimming: 0 bases; junction bases outside the gene matches: 6. For the CDR3, the DNA is TGTGCCAGCAGCCCTCCGGGACAGAGCTCCTACGAGCAGTACTTC. Its protein product is CASSPPGQSSYEQYF.

The sample holds a few counts of this clonotype. The chain joins TRBV11-2 to TRBJ2-3; D is ambiguous. V shed 5 bases and J shed 1 base, with 16 bases lying between them. This CDR3 has 16 residues. Germline V gives CDR1 SGHAT, CDR2 FQNNGV. CDR3 amino acids: CASSQERTHRTDTQYF. The CDR3 DNA reads as TGTGCCAGCAGCCAAGAAAGAACTCACCGCACAGATACGCAGTATTTT.

This clonotype was found many times. As DNA, the CDR3 is TGTGCCAGCAGCCCTCTGGCAGTTAACACCGGGGAGCTGTTTTTT. It translates to CASSPLAVNTGELFF. The rearrangement joins TRBV11-3 to TRBJ2-2, with D unresolved. CDR3 size: 15 residues. Germline V gene lookup returns CDR1 SGHNT and CDR2 YENEEA. V gave up 5 bases and J gave up 2 bases, with 12 bases separating them.

This clonotype was seen ten or more times. The chain combines TRBV7-9 with TRBJ2-4; 9 positions agree with TRBD1. The germline gives CDR1 SEHNR, CDR2 FQNEAQ (reference sequence). The CDR3 consists of 15 residues. V lost 5 bases and J lost 8; bases outside the gene matches: 10. The CDR3 loop is CASSQTGTGSDIQYF. The CDR3 DNA sequence: TGTGCCAGCAGCCAAACCGGGACAGGGTCCGACATTCAGTACTTC. The full variable domain, its missing parts supplied by reference TRBV7-9 and TRBJ2-4, is DTGVSQNPRHKITKRGQNVTFRCDPISEHNRLYWYRQTLGQGPEFLTYFQNEAQLEKSRLLSDRFSAERPKGSFSTLEIQRTEQGDSAMYLCASSQTGTGSDIQYFGAGTRLSVL.

This clonotype was counted between two and nine times. V is TRBV19 and J is TRBJ2-1, with 8 bases that match TRBD2. The CDR3 is 18 amino acids. The germline V gene has CDR1 LNHDA and CDR2 SQIVND (reference sequence). J gave up 5 bases and V 3 bases, and 15 bases lay outside the gene matches. The CDR3 loop is CASSIGPAGAQRDNEQFF. DNA for the CDR3: TGTGCCAGTAGTATTGGTCCAGCGGGAGCCCAACGGGACAATGAGCAGTTCTTC. The full variable domain, completed using reference TRBV19 and TRBJ2-1, is DGGITQSPKYLFRKEGQNVTLSCEQNLNHDAMYWYRQDPGQGLRLIYYSQIVNDFQKGDIAEGYSVSREKKESFPLTVTSAQKNPTAFYLCASSIGPAGAQRDNEQFFGPGTRLTVL.

The chain couples TRBV20-1 to TRBJ2-1, with 13 bases fitting TRBD2. This CDR3 spans 15 amino acids. V shed 5 bases and J 4 bases; nucleotides not matched to a gene: 5. CDR1 and CDR2 (germline): DFQATT, SNEGSKA (reference sequence). CDR3 region: CSAGGTSGNYNEQFF. The CDR3 DNA reads TGCAGTGCTGGAGGGACTAGCGGGAATTACAATGAGCAGTTCTTC.

This chain's CDR3 is CASTDERRYGYTF. CDR3 in DNA: TGTGCCAGCACCGACGAACGTCGGTATGGCTACACCTTC. J is TRBJ1-2 and V is TRBV2; D unclear. The V end was cut by 7 bases, the J end by 5 bases, with 14 bases between. The CDR3 runs to 13 residues. CDR1 and CDR2 from the germline V gene are SNHLY and FYNNEI.

This clonotype was found many times. This chain connects TRBV28 to TRBJ2-3; 10 bases line up with TRBD2. V shed 5 bases, J shed 1 base, and the junction held 9 bases outside the gene matches. The CDR3 consists of 17 residues. Germline values: CDR1 MDHEN, CDR2 SYDVKM. As DNA, the CDR3 is TGTGCCAGCAGTCTAACTAGCGGGATTTTTGGCACAGATACGCAGTATTTT. Its translation is CASSLTSGIFGTDTQYF.

Ten or more counts support this clonotype. CDR3 coding DNA: TGTGCCAGCCGGTTGAACTGGGACAGTTCCTACGAGCAGTACTTC. Its translation: CASRLNWDSSYEQYF. The chain is built from TRBV11-2 and TRBJ2-7; 7 bases agree with TRBD1. This CDR3 comprises 15 residues. V lost 8 bases and J lost 1; bases outside the gene matches: 11. Germline CDR1 and CDR2: SGHAT and FQNNGV.